This passage covers 17 T cell receptor beta chains from one sample sequenced in a study of T cells in Graves' hyperthyroidism and ophthalmopathy. Amplification of TCR beta CDR3 regions was performed using RNA transcripts as template. The primer set for the first-round RT-PCR of the TCR CDR3 was HTBI. TCRdb reanalysed the multiplex PCR reads using MiXCR and keeps one entry per CDR3 protein. The sample includes approximately 610,000 distinct CDR3 sequences, 15% to 20% seen only once; the top ten take more than 15%. Sequencing used blood. All receptors come from a woman aged 18-35 years with Graves' hyperthyroidism.

The chain uses TRBV13 and TRBJ2-1; TRBD2 matches 8 bases. This CDR3 is built from 16 residues. Germline CDR1 PRHDT, CDR2 FYEKMQ (reference sequence). The V segment lost 2 bases and the J segment 6 bases; nucleotides outside the gene matches: 9. The CDR3 loop is CASSLIRGGPLNEQFF. The CDR3 bases are TGTGCCAGCAGCTTAATCCGGGGGGGCCCCCTCAATGAGCAGTTCTTC.

This clonotype was picked up a small number of times. The CDR3, as DNA: TGTGCCAGCAGACTACAGGGGGATACGCAGTATTTT. Translating it yields CASRLQGDTQYF. J is TRBJ2-3 and V is TRBV7-9, with 7 bases identical to TRBD1. V lost 6 bases to trimming and J lost 6 bases; unmatched junction nucleotides: 3. The CDR3 length is 12 residues. CDR1 and CDR2 from the germline V gene are SEHNR and FQNEAQ (reference sequence).

The V call is TRBV12-3 or TRBV12-4, the J call TRBJ2-6, with D perhaps TRBD1 (5 bases). The CDR3 consists of 13 residues. V was shortened by 5 bases and J by 5 bases, with 7 bases between the two germline ends. The CDR3 DNA follows: TGTGCCAGCAGTCCGGACAGGGCCAACGTCCTGACTTTC. This codes for CASSPDRANVLTF.

This clonotype was counted between two and nine times. This sequence joins TRBV28 and TRBJ2-3; D is uncertain. V lost 2 bases and J lost 2, with 11 bases in between. This CDR3 is built from 15 residues. CDR1 and CDR2 (germline): MDHEN, SYDVKM. CDR3 DNA sequence: TGTGCCAGCAGTTTACTGTGGAAAGCCACAGATACGCAGTATTTT. Its protein product is CASSLLWKATDTQYF.

This clonotype was detected a few times. This chain joins TRBV7-3 and TRBJ1-1; no definite D call. Trimming removed 4 bases at V and 0 bases at J, with 9 bases between. Germline CDR1 is SGHTA and CDR2 is FQGTGA. This CDR3 comprises 14 residues. The CDR3 reads CASSYGPMNTEAFF. The DNA of the CDR3 is TGTGCCAGCAGCTACGGACCTATGAACACTGAAGCTTTCTTT. The full variable domain, its missing parts supplied by reference TRBV7-3 and TRBJ1-1, is GAGVSQTPSNKVTEKGKYVELRCDPISGHTALYWYRQSLGQGPEFLIYFQGTGAADDSGLPNDRFFAVRPEGSVSTLKIQRTERGDSAVYLCASSYGPMNTEAFFGQGTRLTVV.

This clonotype was seen more than once but under ten times. The chain uses TRBV4-1 and TRBJ2-7, with D maybe TRBD1 (6 bases). From germline, CDR1 is MGHRA and CDR2 YSYEKL. The CDR3 consists of 13 residues. The ends were cut back, 5 bases at V and 1 base at J, with 9 bases in the middle. The CDR3 coding sequence is TGCGCCAGCAGCGAGGGGGTTTCCTACGAGCAGTACTTC. This sequence encodes CASSEGVSYEQYF.

The chain links TRBV29-1 to TRBJ2-5; 8 bases align to TRBD1. Germline V gene sequence: CDR1 SQVTM, CDR2 ANQGSEA. With V trimmed by 4 bases and J by 5 bases, 9 bases remained unmatched. This CDR3 has 14 residues. The CDR3 is CSVGGQDWGETQYF. The CDR3 nucleotides are TGCAGCGTTGGGGGACAGGATTGGGGGGAGACCCAGTACTTC.

At least ten counts were recorded for this clonotype. The chain carries TRBV7-9 and TRBJ2-3; D remains unclear. The ends were cut back, 1 base at V and 3 bases at J, with 14 bases in the middle. Germline V gene data show CDR1 as SEHNR and CDR2 as FQNEAQ (reference sequence). This CDR3 spans 16 amino acids. The CDR3 coding sequence is TGTGCCAGCAGCTTAGTTGGACCCCTGGGAACAGATACGCAGTATTTT. It specifies CASSLVGPLGTDTQYF.

This clonotype showed up just a few times. The V and J genes are TRBV20-1 and TRBJ2-7; 13 nucleotides line up with TRBD2. The CDR3 covers 15 residues. Trimming removed 3 bases from V and 6 bases from J; junction bases left unmatched: 8. The germline gives CDR1 DFQATT, CDR2 SNEGSKA (reference sequence). The CDR3 sequence: CSARTSGGRDPEQYF. The CDR3, as DNA: TGCAGTGCTAGGACTAGCGGGGGGAGAGATCCCGAGCAGTACTTC.

This clonotype was seen ten or more times. This chain joins TRBV20-1 and TRBJ2-1; D is unclear. V gave up 0 bases and J gave up 8 bases, with 8 bases separating them. CDR3 size: 12 residues. Germline CDR1 DFQATT, CDR2 SNEGSKA (reference sequence). CDR3 protein: CSAREPPDEQFF. The CDR3 DNA sequence: TGCAGTGCTAGAGAGCCCCCGGATGAGCAGTTCTTC.

The sample holds many counts of this clonotype. V is TRBV20-1 and J is TRBJ1-2, with D hard to call. Between the trimmed V and J ends, which lost 1 base and 3 bases, there was a span of 6 bases. The CDR3 runs 12 residues. CDR1 is DFQATT, CDR2 SNEGSKA, per germline (reference sequence). DNA for the CDR3: TGCAGTGCTAGAGCTGGGGACTATGGCTACACCTTC. This gives the protein CSARAGDYGYTF.

The chain carries TRBV5-1 and TRBJ2-2; 9 bases fit TRBD2. The V segment lost 9 bases and the J segment 3 bases; nucleotides outside the gene matches: 9. This CDR3 comprises 15 residues. Per germline, CDR1 SGHRS and CDR2 YFSETQ. CDR3 loop: CATTFAGGDTGELFF. The CDR3 bases are TGCGCCACCACGTTCGCGGGAGGGGACACCGGGGAGCTGTTTTTT.

V usage is TRBV5-7 and J usage is TRBJ1-2; a possible D gene is TRBD1 (6 bases). TRBV5-7 is reported as an ORF; its role is uncertain. The V gene lost 5 bases and the J gene lost 6 bases, with 8 bases spanning the gap. The CDR3 covers 11 residues. As DNA, the CDR3 is TGTGCCAGCAGACGGACAGATGGCTACACCTTC. Translated: CASRRTDGYTF.

This clonotype was found many times. In DNA, the CDR3 is TGTGCCAGCAGCTCCCAGACGGGGCAGCCCCAGCATTTT. Translated: CASSSQTGQPQHF. The chain combines TRBV7-8 with TRBJ1-5, with no clear D. CDR1 and CDR2 from the germline V gene are SGHVS and FQNEAQ. There are 13 residues in the CDR3. The germline V and J ends were trimmed by 4 bases and 7 bases, with 11 bases remaining between them.

This clonotype was recorded many times. J is TRBJ2-5 and V is TRBV2, with D unresolved. The CDR3 has 13 amino acids. Trimming pared 5 bases from V and 1 base from J, leaving 8 bases between. The V gene's germline CDR1 is SNHLY and CDR2 FYNNEI. The CDR3, as DNA: TGTGCCAGCAGTCTGGACCGCCAAGAGACCCAGTACTTC. This encodes CASSLDRQETQYF.

This clonotype occurred a few times. The chain carries TRBV3-1 and TRBJ1-2; maybe TRBD1 (6 bases). CDR1 is LGHDT, CDR2 YNNKEL, per germline (reference sequence). This CDR3 has 12 amino acids. The V end lost 5 bases, the J end lost 7 bases, and 11 bases lay between the germline ends. The CDR3 DNA reads TGTGCCAGCAGCGTACAGGGATTTGGCTACACCTTC. Translated: CASSVQGFGYTF.

Many counts were recorded for this clonotype. The gene calls are TRBV5-4 and TRBJ2-2; D might be TRBD1 or TRBD2, each matching 5 bases. V was trimmed by 4 bases and J by 6 bases, leaving 10 bases between them. CDR1 and CDR2 from the germline V gene are SGHNT and YYREEE (reference sequence). The CDR3 loop spans 13 amino acids. CDR3 sequence reads: CASSGRQSGELFF. CDR3 nucleotide sequence: TGTGCCAGCAGCGGGAGACAGTCCGGGGAGCTGTTTTTT.